This T cell receptor beta chain appears in the sequencing data of a study of CD8 T cells in ankylosing spondylitis. Study outcomes and limitations: Matched ankylosing spondylitis synovial fluid reportedly contained a significantly enriched population of disease-linked clones.

Researchers built TCR beta libraries using quantitative 5'-RACE with molecular barcodes. TCRdb used MiXCR to reprocess the 5' RACE reads, holding one entry per CDR3 protein. The sample yields approximately 150,000 distinct CDR3 sequences, about 32% seen once. The germline CDR1 and CDR2 sequences are MNHEY and SVGEGT. Trimming stripped 7 bases from V and 8 bases from J, with 14 bases between. This CDR3 spans 12 amino acids. To note about this clonotype: Its cognate antigen is unknown.

The specimen was synovial fluid, either unsorted or a sorted T cell fraction (not recorded which). The TCR originated in a male donor with ankylosing spondylitis. The chain carries TRBV6-2 or TRBV6-3 and TRBJ1-1, with no clear D. This CDR3 is CASTYPTREAFF. CDR3 DNA sequence: TGTGCCAGCACCTACCCCACGCGCGAAGCTTTCTTT.